The text below deals with one TCR beta chain. It lacks a known antigen. No much larger clone is present one base from it, and per-base qualities are unavailable. Unstimulated Tregs (CD4+CD25+CD127-), CD4+ non-Tregs (CD4+CD25-), CD4 and CD8 cells were FACS-sorted from thawed PBMCs. Blood from healthy controls was obtained either as purchased buffy coats or from healthy volunteers. Healthy control blood was processed by Ficoll density gradient to PBMCs and cryopreserved; patient PBMCs were collected before and after transplant. This sample was included in a study of Tregs in tolerant kidney transplant recipients (dated by TCRdb to between 2019 and 2020). For the wider study: Before combined kidney and bone marrow transplantation, this study identified donor-specific regulatory T cells using TCRbeta sequencing and then followed those same cells after transplant. TCRbeta repertoire sequencing was used in a few healthy controls to compare several ways of expanding Tregs specific for an allogeneic donor.

For TCRbeta CDR3 sequencing, genomic DNA from the sorted cells was extracted using the QIAGEN DNeasy Blood and Tissue Kit. High-throughput TCRbeta CDR3 sequencing was carried out commercially through immunoSEQ, with PCR amplification with bias correction and internal controls included. Per the authors' processing: A unique productive TCRbeta sequence was defined by the CDR3 nucleotide sequence when primers matched, and otherwise by the CDR3 amino acid sequence together with the Vbeta and Jbeta genes. To correct sorting error, sequences shared between sorted populations at a frequency ratio of 2:1 or less were removed; the rest were assigned to the higher population. A sequence was defined as donor-reactive if the sequence was expanded at least 5-fold in CFSE-low cells compared with unstimulated cells and had a frequency of at least 0.01% in CFSE-low cells. Repertoire divergence was quantified by Jensen-Shannon divergence calculated from the top 100 TCRbeta sequences ranked by frequency. For samples with multiple sequencing runs, sorting error was corrected separately for each run before the runs were pooled. Entries here come from immuneACCESS through TCRdb and include only in-frame sequences with V and J called. Some clones fail to appear in such tables; in the studies checked, an unresolved V gene covers under half of the shortfall, and the cause of the remainder is unknown. D and trimming come from the DNA, and the V and J calls and clone size come from that table. The sample table lists hundreds of thousands of clones, roughly four fifths of them with a count of one. The top ten clones comprise less than 0.75% of the sample.

The CDR3 holds 12 amino acids from the cysteine to the phenylalanine. The CDR3 DNA has 36 bases and is translated from base 1. V and J lose 6 bases and 3 bases, and a span of 9 bases separates them. The germline V gene supplies CDR1 LGHNT and CDR2 FRNRAP. Overall study results and their limits: Although technical replication error seemed to be minimal, the question of biological reproducibility was not addressed directly. Because only a small number of patients were included, the study had limitations, and the results will need to be validated in larger populations as well as under other immunosuppression protocols. The most biologically relevant and donor-specific TCRbeta repertoire appeared to be identified by expanding Tregs with activated donor B cells.

Sequencing was carried out using CD4+ T cells from blood. This clonotype originated in a human donor in good health. The chain employs TRBV12-5 and TRBJ2-7; too little of a D gene remains to name it. The CDR3 amino acid sequence is: CASGRDRYEQYF. The DNA sequence is TGTGCTAGTGGCCGAGACCGCTACGAGCAGTACTTC.